What follows describes a single T cell receptor beta chain. These data are taken from a study of blood T cell repertoires in COVID-19. Turning to the study itself: PBMCs, B-cell-depleted T cells, or T cells were the source of the cDNA or gDNA that made up the material.

Per the original data handling: Researchers report that nucleated cell counts were estimated from reference gene primer amplification. Measured with immunoSEQ multiplex PCR; TCRdb has only the in-frame clones, and not every one. For V, J and clone size, that table is used; D and trimming come from the DNA. The sample holds about 47,000 clones, over 70% seen once. V lost 4 bases and J lost 0, with 7 bases in between. Germline loops: CDR1 SEHNR, CDR2 FQNEAQ (reference sequence). The CDR3 is made up of 13 amino acids. J is TRBJ2-7 and V is TRBV7-9; D unresolved. Sequences were obtained from peripheral blood. The sequence was collected from a woman aged 55-69 years with acute or convalescent COVID-19. CDR3 sequence reads: CASSSRVSYEQYF. CDR3 nucleotide sequence: TGTGCCAGCAGCTCGAGAGTCTCCTACGAGCAGTACTTC. Full variable domain (outside the CDR3, taken from reference TRBV7-9 and TRBJ2-7): DTGVSQNPRHKITKRGQNVTFRCDPISEHNRLYWYRQTLGQGPEFLTYFQNEAQLEKSRLLSDRFSAERPKGSFSTLEIQRTEQGDSAMYLCASSSRVSYEQYFGPGTRLTVT.